A selection of T cell receptor beta chains follows, all from one sample in a study of T cell repertoires in cytomegalovirus infection. No antigens are known for them. MiXCR, applied by TCRdb to the reads, yields one record per CDR3 protein. Of about 770,000 distinct CDR3 sequences listed, 29% are singletons. The specimen was cultured CD8+ T cells from PBMCs, collected from culture after CMV antigen stimulation. The receptor set was obtained from a human donor in good health (CMV status not recorded). Some clones in this sample may be carry-over from other donors' samples. Both conserved end residues are part of each CDR3. D genes are given only for firm matches. Only part of the rows carry a size: once, few, many, or a class if the clone is expanded.

J | V | D | size | CDR3 | DNA
TRBJ2-1 | TRBV7-9 | NA | NA | CASTPSQASYNEQFF | TGTGCCAGCACTCCTTCTCAGGCGTCCTACAATGAGCAGTTCTTC
TRBJ2-1 | TRBV13 | NA | few | CASSLERREQFF | TGTGCCAGCAGCTTAGAACGGAGGGAGCAGTTCTTC
TRBJ2-2 | TRBV10-3 | NA | few | CAISESGSPGELFF | TGTGCCATCAGTGAGTCGGGGTCGCCCGGGGAGCTGTTTTTT
TRBJ1-1 | TRBV9 | NA | few | CASSVSRGSEAFF | TGTGCCAGCAGCGTATCAAGAGGATCTGAAGCTTTCTTT
TRBJ2-2 | TRBV7-7 | NA | many | CASSHGTTNTGELFF | TGTGCTAGCAGCCACGGGACAACGAACACCGGGGAGCTGTTTTTT
TRBJ1-4 | TRBV7-6 | TRBD1 | NA | CASSFTGGPATNEKLFF | TGTGCCAGCAGCTTTACAGGGGGTCCTGCAACTAATGAAAAACTGTTTTTT
TRBJ1-1 | TRBV3-1 | NA | few | CASSHWTLPATEAFF | TGTGCCAGCAGCCACTGGACCCTCCCGGCGACTGAAGCTTTCTTT
TRBJ2-3 | TRBV7-2 | NA | NA | CVSRRMGTDTQYF | TGTGTCTCCAGGAGAATGGGCACAGATACGCAGTATTTT
TRBJ1-6 | TRBV19 | TRBD1 | NA | CASSNPGQGAPLHF | TGTGCCAGTAGCAACCCGGGACAGGGAGCACCCCTCCACTTT
TRBJ1-3 | TRBV7-2 | NA | few | CASSPSLGSGNTIYF | TGTGCCAGCAGCCCCAGCTTGGGGTCTGGAAACACCATATATTTT
TRBJ2-7 | TRBV7-6 | NA | few | CASSSATPTYEQYF | TGTGCCAGCAGCAGCGCGACCCCTACCTACGAGCAGTACTTC
TRBJ2-7 | TRBV6-8 | TRBD1 | NA | CASSLNRGHEQYF | TGTGCCAGCAGTTTGAACAGGGGCCACGAGCAGTACTTC
TRBJ2-5 | TRBV7-9 | TRBD1 | NA | CASSLDRERETQYF | TGTGCCAGCAGCTTGGACAGGGAGCGAGAGACCCAGTACTTC
TRBJ1-1 | TRBV14 | NA | NA | CASSRSGTANTEAFF | TGTGCCAGCAGCCGATCTGGGACGGCGAACACTGAAGCTTTCTTT
TRBJ2-1 | TRBV15 | NA | few | CATSRNQGNEQFF | TGTGCCACCAGCAGAAATCAGGGGAATGAGCAGTTCTTC
TRBJ2-2 | TRBV6-2/TRBV6-3 | TRBD1 | NA | CASSPRTGFNTGELFF | TGTGCCAGCAGTCCCCGGACAGGGTTTAACACCGGGGAGCTGTTTTTT
TRBJ2-5 | TRBV7-9 | NA | NA | CASSIQGGQETQYF | TGTGCCAGCAGCATACAGGGAGGCCAGGAGACCCAGTACTTC
TRBJ1-1 | TRBV7-2 | NA | many | CASSLAHPRLEAFF | TGTGCCAGCAGCTTAGCGCACCCTCGGTTGGAAGCTTTCTTT
TRBJ1-1 | TRBV6-8 | NA | NA | CASTLYLNTEAFF | TGTGCCAGCACATTATACCTGAACACTGAAGCTTTCTTT
TRBJ2-2 | TRBV2 | NA | few | CASRGTGTRNTGELFF | TGTGCCAGCAGAGGCACCGGGACGCGGAACACCGGGGAGCTGTTTTTT
TRBJ1-2 | TRBV27 | TRBD1 | few | CASGDRAHGYTF | TGTGCCAGCGGTGACAGGGCCCATGGCTACACCTTC
TRBJ2-5 | TRBV20-1 | NA | NA | CSARDWRTEVREETQYF | TGCAGTGCTAGAGATTGGAGGACGGAGGTTAGGGAAGAGACCCAGTACTTC
TRBJ1-2 | TRBV28 | NA | NA | CASSLVGSDGYTF | TGTGCCAGCAGTTTAGTGGGAAGCGATGGCTACACCTTC
TRBJ2-3 | TRBV7-2 | NA | NA | CASSNPARGPSPHPEAPSTDTQYF | TGTGCCAGCAGCAACCCTGCTCGGGGGCCGTCCCCTCATCCCGAAGCGCCTAGCACAGATACGCAGTATTTT
TRBJ2-7 | TRBV19 | TRBD1 | NA | CACSRGPVHYEQYF | TGTGCCTGTTCAAGGGGGCCCGTACACTACGAGCAGTACTTC
TRBJ1-1 | TRBV19 | NA | few | CASTSLGRGRENTEAFF | TGTGCCAGTACCTCCCTGGGGAGGGGAAGGGAGAACACTGAAGCTTTCTTT
TRBJ2-5 | TRBV27 | NA | many | CASSLRGQETQYF | TGTGCCAGCAGCTTGCGCGGCCAAGAGACCCAGTACTTC
TRBJ1-1 | TRBV6-5 | NA | NA | CASSYSMFTEAFF | TGTGCCAGCAGTTACTCGATGTTCACTGAAGCTTTCTTT
TRBJ1-4 | TRBV5-1 | NA | few | CASSLVPGANEKLFF | TGCGCCAGCAGCTTGGTACCGGGGGCTAATGAAAAACTGTTTTTT
TRBJ1-5 | TRBV7-9 | NA | NA | CASSVAGGYQPQHF | TGTGCCAGCAGCGTAGCGGGGGGATATCAGCCCCAGCATTTT
TRBJ2-2 | TRBV12-3/TRBV12-4 | TRBD2 | NA | CASSPPGLANTGELFF | TGTGCCAGCAGTCCTCCGGGACTAGCGAATACCGGGGAGCTGTTTTTT
TRBJ2-6 | TRBV6-1 | TRBD1 | few | CASSETGVYSGANVLTF | TGTGCCAGCAGTGAAACAGGGGTTTACTCTGGGGCCAACGTCCTGACTTTC
TRBJ2-1 | TRBV6-2/TRBV6-3 | TRBD2 | few | CASRPGTSGGYSYNEQFF | TGTGCCAGCAGACCCGGGACTAGCGGGGGGTACTCCTACAATGAGCAGTTCTTC
TRBJ2-1 | TRBV27 | TRBD2 | few | CASSLWGGEQFF | TGTGCCAGCAGTTTGTGGGGGGGTGAGCAGTTCTTC
TRBJ1-2 | TRBV12-3/TRBV12-4 | TRBD1 | many | CASSSGTGGSGYTF | TGTGCCAGCAGTTCCGGGACAGGGGGAAGTGGCTACACCTTC
TRBJ1-1 | TRBV19 | NA | NA | CASSRSRGASTEAFF | TGTGCCAGTAGCCGTTCCCGGGGCGCGAGCACTGAAGCTTTCTTT
TRBJ1-2 | TRBV29-1 | TRBD1 | few | CSFRTGDSYGYTF | TGCAGCTTCAGGACAGGGGACTCCTATGGCTACACCTTC
TRBJ1-2 | TRBV5-3 | NA | NA | CASSLEGATYGYTF | TGTGCCAGCAGCTTGGAGGGTGCAACCTATGGCTACACCTTC
TRBJ2-1 | TRBV25-1 | TRBD1 | few | CASSDSPLRDRGRGEQFF | TGTGCCAGCAGTGACTCGCCGCTCCGGGACAGGGGGCGGGGTGAGCAGTTCTTC
TRBJ2-7 | TRBV25-1 | NA | once | CASLGPWGSYEQYF | TGTGCCAGTCTCGGACCTTGGGGATCCTACGAGCAGTACTTC
TRBJ2-2 | TRBV5-4 | NA | few | CASSSPQESSFGELFF | TGTGCCAGCAGCTCCCCTCAGGAGAGCTCGTTCGGGGAGCTGTTTTTT
TRBJ2-7 | TRBV20-1 | TRBD1 | many | CSAQGVADSYEQYF | TGCAGTGCTCAGGGGGTGGCGGACTCCTACGAGCAGTACTTC
TRBJ1-6 | TRBV27 | NA | few | CASSLSTGNSGSPLHF | TGTGCCAGCAGTCTATCCACGGGGAACTCTGGATCACCCCTCCACTTT
TRBJ2-2 | TRBV6-2/TRBV6-3 | NA | NA | CASSYLAGTGELFF | TGTGCCAGCAGTTACCTGGCGGGGACCGGGGAGCTGTTTTTT
TRBJ2-2 | TRBV7-9 | NA | NA | CASSSPHRQPNTGELFF | TGTGCCAGCAGCTCCCCTCACAGACAGCCGAACACCGGGGAGCTGTTTTTT
TRBJ1-1 | TRBV19 | TRBD1 | many | CASRGTGVTEAFF | TGTGCCAGTAGGGGGACAGGAGTAACTGAAGCTTTCTTT
TRBJ1-1 | TRBV4-2 | NA | few | CASSQRSSEAFF | TGTGCCAGCAGCCAAAGGTCATCTGAAGCTTTCTTT
TRBJ2-3 | TRBV20-1 | TRBD2 | NA | CSVLGGTSGGSTDTQYF | TGCAGTGTTCTAGGAGGGACTAGCGGGGGGAGCACAGATACGCAGTATTTT
TRBJ1-1 | TRBV6-5 | NA | NA | CAGSYGQGAGTEAFF | TGTGCCGGCAGTTACGGTCAAGGGGCCGGGACTGAAGCTTTCTTT
TRBJ2-1 | TRBV6-6 | NA | NA | CASSHPPETSVNEQFF | TGTGCCAGCAGTCACCCCCCCGAGACTAGTGTCAATGAGCAGTTCTTC
TRBJ2-1 | TRBV7-9 | TRBD2 | NA | CASSVPGASGTNEQFF | TGTGCCAGCAGCGTACCCGGGGCTAGCGGGACCAATGAGCAGTTCTTC